These T cell receptor beta chains were read from a single sample in a study of blood T cell repertoires in COVID-19. Clones were sequenced by immunoSEQ multiplex PCR, and TCRdb holds only the in-frame ones, with some missing. Here the sample spans some 330,000 clones, 70% to 90% being singletons. The sample consisted of PBMCs or T cells enriched from blood (not recorded which). Every receptor here comes from a man aged 40-49 years in a cohort exposed to, infected with or recovered from COVID-19 (not recorded which). Both conserved end residues are part of each CDR3. A D gene is named only where the DNA matches it firmly. Rows may omit the clone size; those that give it use once, few, many or a size class.

clone_size	v_call	j_call	d_call	cdr3_nt	cdr3_aa
.	TRBV11-1	TRBJ2-1	.	TGTGCCAGCAGGCAGGGTAGGGGTTCCTACAATGAGCAGTTCTTC	CASRQGRGSYNEQFF
.	TRBV7-2	TRBJ2-1	TRBD1	TGTGCCAGCAGCACACAGGGGTATACCTACAATGAGCAGTTCTTC	CASSTQGYTYNEQFF
.	TRBV5-1	TRBJ1-6	.	TGCGCCAGCAGGACCGGGAGCTCCTATAATTCACCCCTCCACTTT	CASRTGSSYNSPLHF
.	TRBV6-5	TRBJ2-7	.	TGTGCCAGCCGCAAGGCCGGGGCCTACGAGCAGTACTTC	CASRKAGAYEQYF
.	TRBV2	TRBJ1-1	.	TGTGCCAGCCGTGGGGGCGAAGCTTTCTTT	CASRGGEAFF
.	TRBV18	TRBJ1-5	.	TGTGCCAGCTCACCGCTCCCGGGGGGCTTCGATAGCAATCAGCCCCAGCATTTT	CASSPLPGGFDSNQPQHF
.	TRBV6-5	TRBJ1-2	TRBD1	TGTGCCAGCAGCCGAGGACAGGGTAACTATGGCTACACCTTC	CASSRGQGNYGYTF
.	TRBV20-1	TRBJ2-7	TRBD2	TGCAGTTTTAGCGGGGGCTACGAGCAGTACTTC	CSFSGGYEQYF
few	TRBV10-3	TRBJ2-2	TRBD2	TGTGCCATCAGTCCCCGGGAGGGGCCGAACACCGGGGAGCTGTTTTTT	CAISPREGPNTGELFF
many	TRBV27	TRBJ1-1	.	TGTGCCAGCAGTTTAACCCCGGGGATGAACACTGAAGCTTTCTTT	CASSLTPGMNTEAFF
few	TRBV7-9	TRBJ2-5	TRBD2	TGTGCCAGCAGCTTATCGAGCGGGAGTTGGGAGACCCAGTACTTC	CASSLSSGSWETQYF
.	TRBV19	TRBJ2-3	TRBD2	TGTGCCAGTACCCTCAGACGGGGGGGTGATACGCAGTATTTT	CASTLRRGGDTQYF
.	TRBV9	TRBJ2-1	TRBD2	TGTGCCAGCAGCCTAGGGATTTTGCGGGAGGCATACAATGAGCAGTTCTTC	CASSLGILREAYNEQFF
.	TRBV19	TRBJ1-3	.	TGTGCCAGTAAACAGCCAGTTGGAAACACCATATATTTT	CASKQPVGNTIYF
.	TRBV2	TRBJ2-7	.	TGTGCCAGCAGGCTACAGGGTCCCACCTACGAGCAGTACTTC	CASRLQGPTYEQYF
.	TRBV5-1	TRBJ2-3	.	TGCGCCAGCAGCGATCAGGGCGGGATCGTCACAGATACGCAGTATTTT	CASSDQGGIVTDTQYF
.	TRBV28	TRBJ2-2	.	TGTGCCAGCAGCCCGCAGGACACCGGGGAGCTGTTTTTT	CASSPQDTGELFF
.	TRBV5-1	TRBJ2-7	.	TGCGCCAGCAGCTTGGATGCTGCAGGAAGCTCCTACGAGCAGTACTTC	CASSLDAAGSSYEQYF
.	TRBV19	TRBJ2-7	.	TGTGCCAGTAGTATGTTGATGACAGGCTTCTACGAGCAGTACTTC	CASSMLMTGFYEQYF
.	TRBV28	TRBJ1-5	TRBD1	TGTGCCAGCACCCCGGGACAGGGGAATTCTCAGCCCCAGCATTTT	CASTPGQGNSQPQHF
.	TRBV5-1	TRBJ2-6	TRBD1	TGCGCCAGCAGCTTAACCGGGACAGGGGGCCGTGGGGCCAACGTCCTGACTTTC	CASSLTGTGGRGANVLTF
few	TRBV14	TRBJ2-5	.	TGTGCCAGCAGCCTCGGGGGTGGGCAAGAGACCCAGTACTTC	CASSLGGGQETQYF
.	TRBV28	TRBJ1-4	TRBD1	TGTGCCAGCAGGTACAGGGGAGAACTGTTTTTT	CASRYRGELFF
.	TRBV11-2	TRBJ2-7	.	TGTGCCAGCAGAATAGGGGTAATGGGGCGACCTCCTTACGAGCAGTACTTC	CASRIGVMGRPPYEQYF
.	TRBV5-1	TRBJ1-1	TRBD1	TGCGCCAGCAGCTGGCGGGACAGGAGGGATACTGAAGCTTTCTTT	CASSWRDRRDTEAFF
.	TRBV5-8	TRBJ1-5	TRBD1	TGTGCCAGCGGGCCATCACAGGGGTTTTCCTTTTGGGTTGTCTTCCAGCCCCAGCATTTT	CASGPSQGFSFWVVFQPQHF
.	TRBV3-1/TRBV3-2	TRBJ1-6	.	TGTGCCAGCAGCCAGAGCGGCGCTAATTCACCCCTCCACTTT	CASSQSGANSPLHF
.	TRBV7-9	TRBJ2-3	TRBD2	TGTGCCAGCAGCTTACCTCTAGCGGGATCCCACTGGCCAGATACGCAGTATTTT	CASSLPLAGSHWPDTQYF
once	TRBV3-1/TRBV3-2	TRBJ1-6	.	TGTGCCAGCAGCCAAGATCCCCCGGGCTATAATTCACCCCTCCACTTT	CASSQDPPGYNSPLHF
.	TRBV15	TRBJ1-2	TRBD1	TGTGCCACCAGCAGCGACAGGGCGACCTATGGCTACACCTTC	CATSSDRATYGYTF
.	TRBV6-1	TRBJ2-7	TRBD2	TGTGCCAGCAGTGCCCGCCGTGATGCGGGAGATGGTGAGCAGTACTTC	CASSARRDAGDGEQYF
many	TRBV6-5	TRBJ1-6	.	TGTGCCAGCAGTTACTCGACGGGGTCGACTAGGTCACCCCTCCACTTT	CASSYSTGSTRSPLHF
.	TRBV3-1/TRBV3-2	TRBJ1-4	.	TGTGCCAGCAGCCCCCATGGGGCCTATGAAAAACTGTTTTTT	CASSPHGAYEKLFF
few	TRBV27	TRBJ1-6	.	TGTGCCAGCAGTTTCAGGGCCAATTCACCCCTCCACTTT	CASSFRANSPLHF
.	TRBV27	TRBJ1-1	TRBD1	TGTGCCAGACGACAGGGACTGGCGAGGACTGAAGCTTTCTTT	CARRQGLARTEAFF
.	TRBV19	TRBJ2-2	TRBD1	TGTGCCAGTAGTAACAGGGGGGGACAGGGGTTCTCCGGGGAGCTGTTTTTT	CASSNRGGQGFSGELFF
.	TRBV2	TRBJ1-6	.	TGTGCCAGCAGTGAAGCGAGCTCCTATAATTCACCCCTCCACTTT	CASSEASSYNSPLHF
.	TRBV13	TRBJ1-1	.	TGTGCCAGCAGCCCTCCGGGTCTCTACGGCACTGAAGCTTTCTTT	CASSPPGLYGTEAFF
.	TRBV10-2	TRBJ1-5	.	TGCGCCAGCAGTGAGTCAGGGGGGGAGAATCAGCCCCAGCATTTT	CASSESGGENQPQHF
.	TRBV14	TRBJ2-5	.	TGTGCCAGCAGCCAAGAGCAAAACAGGGTGGAAGAGACCCAGTACTTC	CASSQEQNRVEETQYF
.	TRBV3-1/TRBV3-2	TRBJ2-3	TRBD1	TGTGCCAGCAGCCGGGACAGGTATGGGGATACGCAGTATTTT	CASSRDRYGDTQYF
.	TRBV11-2	TRBJ1-2	TRBD1	TGTGCCAGCAGCTTAGATCCGGGACAGGGTGACGGCACCTTC	CASSLDPGQGDGTF
.	TRBV2	TRBJ2-3	.	TGTGCCAGCAGTGAAAGGTCCATATCGCTTGACTCAGCAGATACGCAGTATTTT	CASSERSISLDSADTQYF
.	TRBV7-8	TRBJ1-1	.	TGTGCCAGCAGCTTACTAGGGAACACTGAAGCTTTCTTT	CASSLLGNTEAFF